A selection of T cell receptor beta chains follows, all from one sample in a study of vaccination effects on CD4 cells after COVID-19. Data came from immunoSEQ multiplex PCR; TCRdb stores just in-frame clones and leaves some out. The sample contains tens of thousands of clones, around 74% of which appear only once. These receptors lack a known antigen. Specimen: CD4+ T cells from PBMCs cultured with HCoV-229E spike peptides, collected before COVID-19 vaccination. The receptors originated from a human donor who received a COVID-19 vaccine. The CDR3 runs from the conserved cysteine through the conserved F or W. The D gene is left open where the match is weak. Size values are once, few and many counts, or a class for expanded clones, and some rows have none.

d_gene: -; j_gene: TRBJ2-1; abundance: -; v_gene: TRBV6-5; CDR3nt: TGTGCCAGCAGCCCCCCAGAGTACAATGAGCAGTTCTTC; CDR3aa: CASSPPEYNEQFF
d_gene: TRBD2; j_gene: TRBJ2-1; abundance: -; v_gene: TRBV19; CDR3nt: TGTGCCAGCGGGAGGGGCTCCTACAATGAGCAGTTCTTC; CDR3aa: CASGRGSYNEQFF
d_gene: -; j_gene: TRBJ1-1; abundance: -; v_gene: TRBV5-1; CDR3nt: TGCGCCAGCAGCTTATGGGGAAACACTGAAGCTTTCTTT; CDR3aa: CASSLWGNTEAFF
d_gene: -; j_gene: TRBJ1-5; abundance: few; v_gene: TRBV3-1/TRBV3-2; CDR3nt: TGTGCCAGCAGCCAAGATGTTGATCAGCCCCAGCATTTT; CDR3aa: CASSQDVDQPQHF
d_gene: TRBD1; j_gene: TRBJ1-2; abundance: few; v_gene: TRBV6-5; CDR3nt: TGTGCCAGCAGTTACTTTGGGACAGGGGGTCTTGGCTACACCTTC; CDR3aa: CASSYFGTGGLGYTF
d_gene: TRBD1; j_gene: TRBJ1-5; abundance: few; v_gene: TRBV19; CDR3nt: TGTGCCAGTAGTATTCAATGGGCAGGGGGCGTTCAGCCCCAGCATTTT; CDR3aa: CASSIQWAGGVQPQHF
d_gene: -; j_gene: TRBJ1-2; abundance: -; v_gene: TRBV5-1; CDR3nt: TGCGCCAGCAGCTTGTCAGGGGATGGCTACACCTTC; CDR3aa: CASSLSGDGYTF
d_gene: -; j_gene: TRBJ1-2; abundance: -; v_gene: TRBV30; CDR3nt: TGTGCCTACGCCCAGCTCCACTATGGCTACACCTTC; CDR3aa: CAYAQLHYGYTF
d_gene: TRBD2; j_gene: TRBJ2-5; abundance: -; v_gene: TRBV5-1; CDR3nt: TGCGCCAGCAGCCCGGGACTAGTCTCAGGTCAAGAGACCCAGTACTTC; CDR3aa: CASSPGLVSGQETQYF
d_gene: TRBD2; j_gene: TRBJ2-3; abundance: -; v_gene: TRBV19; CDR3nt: TGTGCCAGTAGTATAGTCCTGACTAGCGGGGGGCACACAGATACGCAGTATTTT; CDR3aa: CASSIVLTSGGHTDTQYF
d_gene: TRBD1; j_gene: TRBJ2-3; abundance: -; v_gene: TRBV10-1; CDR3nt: TGCGCCAGCGGGACAGGGAGGGATTTT; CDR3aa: CASGTGRDF
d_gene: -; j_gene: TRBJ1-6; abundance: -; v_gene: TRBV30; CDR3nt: TGTGCCTGGAATTACTCTCCGAATTCACCCCTCCACTTT; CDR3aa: CAWNYSPNSPLHF
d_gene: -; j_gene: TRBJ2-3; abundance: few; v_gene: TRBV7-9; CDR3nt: TGTGCCGAGGTTGGGGGTTCAGATACGCAGTATTTT; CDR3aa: CAEVGGSDTQYF
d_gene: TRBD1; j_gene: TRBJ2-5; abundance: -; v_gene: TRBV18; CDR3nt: TGTGCCAGCTCACCCCAGACAGGGCGGGAGACCCAGTACTTC; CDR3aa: CASSPQTGRETQYF
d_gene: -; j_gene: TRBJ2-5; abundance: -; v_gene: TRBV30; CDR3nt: TGTGCCTGGAGTACCGGGCAGGGGAGGCACCAGTACTTC; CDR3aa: CAWSTGQGRHQYF
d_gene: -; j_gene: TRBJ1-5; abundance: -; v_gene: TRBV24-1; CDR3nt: TGTGCCACCAGTGATCCCCGATATAGCAATCAGCCCCAGCATTTT; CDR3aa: CATSDPRYSNQPQHF
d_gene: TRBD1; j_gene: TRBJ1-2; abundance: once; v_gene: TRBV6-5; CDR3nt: TGTGCCAGCAGTCAGGGCAGGGGGAGTGGCTACACCTTC; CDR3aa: CASSQGRGSGYTF
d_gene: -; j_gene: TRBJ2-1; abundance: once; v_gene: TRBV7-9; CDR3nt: TGTGCCAGCAGCTTAGCGCGGGTTTCGGGCAATGAGCAGTTCTTC; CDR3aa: CASSLARVSGNEQFF
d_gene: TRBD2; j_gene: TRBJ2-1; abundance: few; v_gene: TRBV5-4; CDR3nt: TGTGCCAGCAGCCCCGACGGGGGGGGTGAGCAGTTCTTC; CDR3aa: CASSPDGGGEQFF
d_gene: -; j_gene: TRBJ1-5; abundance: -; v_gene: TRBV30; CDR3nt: TGTGCCTGGAGTGTGGGAATAAATAGTCGGGCAAATCAGCCCCAGCATTTT; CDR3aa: CAWSVGINSRANQPQHF
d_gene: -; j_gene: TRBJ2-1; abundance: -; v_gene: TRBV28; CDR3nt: TGTGCCAGCAGTTGGGACTTAAACTCCTACAATGAGCAGTTCTTC; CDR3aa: CASSWDLNSYNEQFF
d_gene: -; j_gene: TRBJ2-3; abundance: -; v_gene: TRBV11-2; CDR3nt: TGTGCCAGCAGCTTAACCGCTCCAGATACGCAGTATTTT; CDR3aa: CASSLTAPDTQYF
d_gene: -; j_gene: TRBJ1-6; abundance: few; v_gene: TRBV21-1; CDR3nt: TGTGCCAGCAGTAAAAGGATAGGGACCGGGCATTCACCCCTCCACTTT; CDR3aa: CASSKRIGTGHSPLHF
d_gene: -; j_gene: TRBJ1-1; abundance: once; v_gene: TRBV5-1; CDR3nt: TGCGCCAGCAGCTTGATCGGGGGCGACACTGAAGCTTTCTTT; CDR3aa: CASSLIGGDTEAFF
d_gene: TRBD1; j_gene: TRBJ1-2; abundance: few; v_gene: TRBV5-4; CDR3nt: TGTGCCAGCAGCCCCATGACAGGGAACTATGGCTACACCTTC; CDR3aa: CASSPMTGNYGYTF
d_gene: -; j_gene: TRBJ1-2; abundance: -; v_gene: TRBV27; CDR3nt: TGTGCCAGCAGTTTCCGGGGGTGGAACTATGGCTACACCTTC; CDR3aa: CASSFRGWNYGYTF
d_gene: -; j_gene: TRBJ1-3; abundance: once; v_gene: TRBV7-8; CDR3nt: TGTGCCAGCAGCCGGGGTACCAGCTCTGGAAACACCATATATTTT; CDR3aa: CASSRGTSSGNTIYF
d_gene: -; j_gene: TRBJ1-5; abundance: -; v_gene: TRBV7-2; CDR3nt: TGTGCCAGCAGCTTAAGTTCAGTTAGCAATCAGCCCCAGCATTTT; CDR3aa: CASSLSSVSNQPQHF
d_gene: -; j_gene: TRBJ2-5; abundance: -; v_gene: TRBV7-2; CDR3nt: TGTGCCAGCAGCTTAGAGGGCAGGGGAGAGACCCAGTACTTC; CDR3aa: CASSLEGRGETQYF
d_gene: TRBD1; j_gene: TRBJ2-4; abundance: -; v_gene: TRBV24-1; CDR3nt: TGTGCCACCAGCTCGACAGGGGCGCTGGGAAACATTCAGTACTTC; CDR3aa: CATSSTGALGNIQYF
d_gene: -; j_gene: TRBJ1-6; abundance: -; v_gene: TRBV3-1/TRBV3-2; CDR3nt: TGTGCCAGCAGCCGAACCCAGGGAATCTATAATTCACCCCTCCACTTT; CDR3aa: CASSRTQGIYNSPLHF
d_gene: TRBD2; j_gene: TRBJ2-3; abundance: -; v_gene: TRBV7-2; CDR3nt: TGTGCCAGCAGCTCCCGCCCGAGTGTAGCGGGGAACACAGATACGCAGTATTTT; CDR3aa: CASSSRPSVAGNTDTQYF
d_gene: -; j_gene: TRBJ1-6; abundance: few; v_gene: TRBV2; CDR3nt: TGTGCCAGCAGTGTAATAGGACAGCCCAATTCACCCCTCCACTTT; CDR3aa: CASSVIGQPNSPLHF
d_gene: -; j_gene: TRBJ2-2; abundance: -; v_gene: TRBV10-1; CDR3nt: TGCGCCAGCAGGGACCTAAACACCGGGGAGCTGTTTTTT; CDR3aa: CASRDLNTGELFF
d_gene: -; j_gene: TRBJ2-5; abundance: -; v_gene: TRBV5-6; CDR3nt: TGTGCCAGCAGCTTGGCCGGCGGCGAGACCCAGTACTTC; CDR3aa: CASSLAGGETQYF
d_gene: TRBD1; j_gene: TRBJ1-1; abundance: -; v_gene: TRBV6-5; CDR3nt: TGTGCCAGCAGTCAACAGGGGGGGCCCACTGAAGCTTTCTTT; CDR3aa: CASSQQGGPTEAFF
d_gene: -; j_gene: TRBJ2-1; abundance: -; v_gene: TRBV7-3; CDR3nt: TGTGCCAGCAGCACGACAGACAATGAGCAGTTCTTC; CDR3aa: CASSTTDNEQFF
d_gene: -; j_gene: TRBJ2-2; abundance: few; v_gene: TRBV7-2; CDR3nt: TGTGCCAGCAGCTTCCTTAGGACCGGGGAGCTGTTTTTT; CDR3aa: CASSFLRTGELFF
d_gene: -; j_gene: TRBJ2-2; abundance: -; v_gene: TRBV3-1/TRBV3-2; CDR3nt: TGTGCCAGCAGCCGACAGGGAGGAAACACCGGGGAGCTGTTTTTT; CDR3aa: CASSRQGGNTGELFF
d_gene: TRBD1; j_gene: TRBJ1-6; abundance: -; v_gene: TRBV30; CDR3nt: TGTGCCTCGGATAGGGGGCAAACTAATTCACCCCTCCACTTT; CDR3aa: CASDRGQTNSPLHF
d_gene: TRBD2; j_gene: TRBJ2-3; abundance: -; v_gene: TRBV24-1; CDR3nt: TGTGCCACCAGTGACATCCGGGGGGGGACAGATACGCAGTATTTT; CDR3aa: CATSDIRGGTDTQYF
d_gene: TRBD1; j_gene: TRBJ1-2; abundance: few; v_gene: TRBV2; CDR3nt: TGTGCCAGCAGTGAAGTATTTGGGACAGGGTTCGGCTACACCTTC; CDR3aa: CASSEVFGTGFGYTF
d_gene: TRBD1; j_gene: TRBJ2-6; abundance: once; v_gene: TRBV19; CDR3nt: TGTGCCAGTACCCTCATTCAGGGGGAGTCTGGGGCCAACGTCCTGACTTTC; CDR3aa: CASTLIQGESGANVLTF
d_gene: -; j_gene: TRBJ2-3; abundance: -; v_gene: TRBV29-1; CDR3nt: TGCAGCGTTGAAGAGAGGGGGGCCAGTGGGGATACGCAGTATTTT; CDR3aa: CSVEERGASGDTQYF
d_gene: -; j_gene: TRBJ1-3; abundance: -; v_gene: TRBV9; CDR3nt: TGTGCCAGCAGCCTTGGACGGGTGTCTGGAAACACCATATATTTT; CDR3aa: CASSLGRVSGNTIYF
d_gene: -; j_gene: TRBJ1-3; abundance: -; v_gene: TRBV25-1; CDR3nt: TGTGCCAGCAGTGCCACCGGGACGCTTGGAAACACCATATATTTT; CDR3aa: CASSATGTLGNTIYF
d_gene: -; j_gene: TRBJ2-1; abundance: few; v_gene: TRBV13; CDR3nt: TGTGCCAGCAGCCCTCTTAGCGGCAATGAGCAGTTCTTC; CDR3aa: CASSPLSGNEQFF
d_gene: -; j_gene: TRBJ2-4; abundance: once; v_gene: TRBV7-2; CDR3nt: TGTGCCAGCAGCTTGGCAATAGCCAAAAACATTCAGTACTTC; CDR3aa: CASSLAIAKNIQYF
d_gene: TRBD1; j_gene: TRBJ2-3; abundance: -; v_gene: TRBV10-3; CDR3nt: TGTGCCATCAGGACAGGGGCCAGCACAGATACGCAGTATTTT; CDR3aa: CAIRTGASTDTQYF
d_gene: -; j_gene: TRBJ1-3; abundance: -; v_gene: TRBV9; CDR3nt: TGTGCCAGCAGCGTAGGGGCAGGGGTCAATGGAAACACCATATATTTT; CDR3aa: CASSVGAGVNGNTIYF
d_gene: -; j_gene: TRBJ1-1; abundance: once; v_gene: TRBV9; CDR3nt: TGTGCCACCAATCCTACGGGGACCGGGGGGGAAGCTTTCTTT; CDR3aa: CATNPTGTGGEAFF
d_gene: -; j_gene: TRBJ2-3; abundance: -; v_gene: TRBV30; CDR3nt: TGTGCCTGGAGTAGGAGGGGGCAGGTAGATACGCAGTATTTT; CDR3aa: CAWSRRGQVDTQYF
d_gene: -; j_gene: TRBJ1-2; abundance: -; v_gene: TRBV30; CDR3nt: TGTGCCGGGGGACGGAACCCCTTCTATGGCTACACCTTC; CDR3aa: CAGGRNPFYGYTF
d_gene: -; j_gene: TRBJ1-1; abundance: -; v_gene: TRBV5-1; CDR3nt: TGCGCCAGCAGCTTGGGGGCTAACACTGAAGCTTTCTTT; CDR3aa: CASSLGANTEAFF
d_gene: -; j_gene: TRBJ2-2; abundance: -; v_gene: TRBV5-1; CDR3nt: TGCGCCAGCAGCTTGATACAGTTTTCGAACACCGGGGAGCTGTTTTTT; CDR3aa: CASSLIQFSNTGELFF